Here is one TCR beta chain with its context. These data originate in a study of T cell changes during pregnancy in multiple sclerosis. Sequencing was performed with immunoSEQ multiplex PCR; in TCRdb, only in-frame clones are kept and a portion is missing. Of under 50,000 clones listed, 90% are singletons. The receptor's source is a female donor in good health, enrolled as a control in a pregnancy study. Sequenced material: CD4+ T cells from peripheral blood mononuclear cells, taken in the first trimester of pregnancy.

As DNA, the CDR3 is TGTGCCAGCAGCTTATCGACCTCAGGGCCCTTCTCTAACTATGGCTACACCTTC. Its translation: CASSLSTSGPFSNYGYTF. The chain employs TRBV11-3 and TRBJ1-2; tentative D call: TRBD1 (5 bases). V was shortened by 2 bases and J by 0 bases, with 19 bases between the two germline ends. Per the germline V gene, CDR1 is SGHNT and CDR2 is YENEEA. CDR3 length equals 18 residues.